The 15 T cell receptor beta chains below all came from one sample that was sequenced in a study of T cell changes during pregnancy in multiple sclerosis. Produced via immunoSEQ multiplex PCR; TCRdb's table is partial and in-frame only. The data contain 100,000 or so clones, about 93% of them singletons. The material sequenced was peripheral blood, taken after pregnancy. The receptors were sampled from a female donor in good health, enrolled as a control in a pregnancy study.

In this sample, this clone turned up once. CDR3 bases: TGTGCCAGCAGGAGCTGGCGGAACGGTTACGAGCAGTACTTC. Its protein is CASRSWRNGYEQYF. The V and J genes are TRBV2 and TRBJ2-7; no definite D call. Germline V gene lookup returns CDR1 SNHLY and CDR2 FYNNEI. The CDR3 loop spans 14 amino acids. Trimming took 6 bases from V and 4 from J, leaving 16 bases between them.

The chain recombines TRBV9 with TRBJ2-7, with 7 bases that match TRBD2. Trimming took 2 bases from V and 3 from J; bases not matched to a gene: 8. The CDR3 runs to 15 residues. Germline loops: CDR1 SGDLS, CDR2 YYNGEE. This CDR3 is CASSVEPAGVYEQYF. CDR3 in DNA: TGTGCCAGCAGCGTGGAGCCGGCGGGAGTCTACGAGCAGTACTTC.

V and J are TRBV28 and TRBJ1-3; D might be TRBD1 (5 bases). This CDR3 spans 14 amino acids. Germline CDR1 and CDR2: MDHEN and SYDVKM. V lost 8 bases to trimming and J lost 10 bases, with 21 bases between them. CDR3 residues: CASGRQSTLVTIYF. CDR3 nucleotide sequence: TGTGCCAGCGGCCGACAGTCTACGCTCGTGACCATATATTTT.

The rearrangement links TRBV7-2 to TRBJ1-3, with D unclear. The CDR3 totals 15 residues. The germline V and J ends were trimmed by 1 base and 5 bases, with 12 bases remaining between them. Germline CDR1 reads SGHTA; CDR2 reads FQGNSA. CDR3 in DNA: TGTGCCAGCAGCTTAGAGGCCGGGTTGAGAAACACCATATATTTT. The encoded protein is CASSLEAGLRNTIYF.

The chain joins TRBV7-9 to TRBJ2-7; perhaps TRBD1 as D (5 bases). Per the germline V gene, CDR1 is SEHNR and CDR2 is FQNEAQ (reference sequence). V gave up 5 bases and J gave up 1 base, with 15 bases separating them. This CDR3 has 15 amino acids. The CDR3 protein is CASSPRVAPSYEQYF. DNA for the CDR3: TGTGCCAGCAGCCCCAGGGTAGCCCCGTCCTACGAGCAGTACTTC.

DNA of the CDR3: TGCGCCAGCAGCTCCTCCCAGGGGGGTGGCACAGATACGCAGTATTTT. It encodes CASSSSQGGGTDTQYF. V gene TRBV5-1 combines with J gene TRBJ2-3, with D perhaps matching TRBD1 (7 bases). CDR3 length: 16 residues. Looked up from germline, CDR1 is SGHRS and CDR2 is YFSETQ. Between the trimmed V and J ends, which lost 3 bases and 1 base, there was a span of 15 bases. Full variable domain (outside the CDR3, taken from reference TRBV5-1 and TRBJ2-3): KAGVTQTPRYLIKTRGQQVTLSCSPISGHRSVSWYQQTPGQGLQFLFEYFSETQRNKGNFPGRFSGRQFSNSRSEMNVSTLELGDSALYLCASSSSQGGGTDTQYFGPGTRLTVL.

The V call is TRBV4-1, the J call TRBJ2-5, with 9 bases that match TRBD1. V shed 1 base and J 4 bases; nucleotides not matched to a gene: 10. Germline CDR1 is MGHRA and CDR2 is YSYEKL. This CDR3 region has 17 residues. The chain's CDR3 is CASSQGRGTGNRETQYF. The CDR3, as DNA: TGCGCCAGCAGCCAAGGGCGAGGGACAGGGAATCGAGAGACCCAGTACTTC.

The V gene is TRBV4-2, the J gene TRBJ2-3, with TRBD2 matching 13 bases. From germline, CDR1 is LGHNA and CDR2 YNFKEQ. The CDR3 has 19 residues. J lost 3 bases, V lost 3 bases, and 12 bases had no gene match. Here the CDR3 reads CASSQALAGGPLWTDTQYF. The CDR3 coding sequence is TGTGCCAGCAGCCAGGCACTAGCGGGAGGGCCTCTTTGGACAGATACGCAGTATTTT.

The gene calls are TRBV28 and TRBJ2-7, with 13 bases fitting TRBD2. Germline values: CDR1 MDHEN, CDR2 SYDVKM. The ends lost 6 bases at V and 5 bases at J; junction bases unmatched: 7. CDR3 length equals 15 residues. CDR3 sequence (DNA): TGTGCCAGCAGCCGGACTAGCGGGAGTGGCGACGAGCAGTACTTC. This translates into CASSRTSGSGDEQYF. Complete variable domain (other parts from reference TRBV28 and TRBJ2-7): DVKVTQSSRYLVKRTGEKVFLECVQDMDHENMFWYRQDPGLGLRLIYFSYDVKMKEKGDIPEGYSVSREKKERFSLILESASTNQTSMYLCASSRTSGSGDEQYFGPGTRLTVT.

CDR3: CASSPGLAGYQQYF. The DNA of the CDR3 is TGTGCCAGCAGCCCGGGACTAGCGGGATATCAGCAGTACTTC. The rearrangement uses TRBV6-5 and TRBJ2-7, with TRBD2 matching 13 bases. Germline CDR1 MNHEY, CDR2 SVGAGI. The V segment lost 6 bases and the J segment 8 bases; nucleotides outside the gene matches: 7. This CDR3 spans 14 amino acids.

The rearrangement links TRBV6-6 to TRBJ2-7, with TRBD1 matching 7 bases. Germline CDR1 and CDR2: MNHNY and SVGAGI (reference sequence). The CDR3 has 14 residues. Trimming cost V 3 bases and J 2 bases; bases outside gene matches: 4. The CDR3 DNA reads TGTGCCAGCAGTTATGGGACAGAGACCTACGAGCAGTACTTC. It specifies CASSYGTETYEQYF.

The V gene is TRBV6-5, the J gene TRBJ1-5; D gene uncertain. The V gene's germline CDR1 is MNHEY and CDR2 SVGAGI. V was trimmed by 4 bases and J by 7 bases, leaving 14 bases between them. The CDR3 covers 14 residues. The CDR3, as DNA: TGTGCCAGCAGTTCGACTATTACCCGGCAGCCCCAGCATTTT. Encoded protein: CASSSTITRQPQHF.

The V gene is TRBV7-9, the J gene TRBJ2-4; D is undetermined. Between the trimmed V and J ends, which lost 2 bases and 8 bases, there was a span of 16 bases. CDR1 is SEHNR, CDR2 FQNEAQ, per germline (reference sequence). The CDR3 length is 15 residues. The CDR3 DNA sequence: TGTGCCAGCAGCTTAACCCTCCGGAGAGGAGACATTCAGTACTTC. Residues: CASSLTLRRGDIQYF.

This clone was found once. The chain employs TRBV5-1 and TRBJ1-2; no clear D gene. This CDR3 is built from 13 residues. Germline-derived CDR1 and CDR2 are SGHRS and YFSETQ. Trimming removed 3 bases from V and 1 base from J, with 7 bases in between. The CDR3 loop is CASSYDINYGYTF. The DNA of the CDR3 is TGCGCCAGCAGCTATGACATTAACTATGGCTACACCTTC.

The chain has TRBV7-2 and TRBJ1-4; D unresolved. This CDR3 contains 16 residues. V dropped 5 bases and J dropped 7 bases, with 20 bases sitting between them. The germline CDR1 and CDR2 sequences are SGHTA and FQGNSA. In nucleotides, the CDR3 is TGTGCCAGCAGCCCCCCGCGGGTACGGCCGTCTGAAAAACTGTTTTTT. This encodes CASSPPRVRPSEKLFF. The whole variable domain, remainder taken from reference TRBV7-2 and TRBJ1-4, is GAGVSQSPSNKVTEKGKDVELRCDPISGHTALYWYRQSLGQGLEFLIYFQGNSAPDKSGLPSDRFSAERTGGSVSTLTIQRTQQEDSAVYLCASSPPRVRPSEKLFFGSGTQLSVL.